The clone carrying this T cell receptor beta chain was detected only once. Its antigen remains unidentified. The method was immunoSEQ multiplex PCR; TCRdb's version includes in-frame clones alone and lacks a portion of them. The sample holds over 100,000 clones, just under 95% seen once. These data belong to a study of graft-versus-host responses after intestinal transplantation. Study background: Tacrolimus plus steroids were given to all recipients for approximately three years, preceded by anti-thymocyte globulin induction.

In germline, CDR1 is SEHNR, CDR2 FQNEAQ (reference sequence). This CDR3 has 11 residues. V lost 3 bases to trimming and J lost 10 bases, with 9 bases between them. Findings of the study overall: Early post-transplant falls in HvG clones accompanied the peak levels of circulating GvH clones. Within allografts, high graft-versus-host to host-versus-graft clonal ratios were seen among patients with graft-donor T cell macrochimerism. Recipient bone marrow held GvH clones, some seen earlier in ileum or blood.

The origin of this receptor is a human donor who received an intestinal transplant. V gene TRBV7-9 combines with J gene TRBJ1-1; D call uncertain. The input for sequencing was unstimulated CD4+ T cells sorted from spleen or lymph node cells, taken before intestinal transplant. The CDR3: CASSFVEVAFF. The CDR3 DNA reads TGTGCCAGCAGCTTCGTAGAAGTAGCTTTCTTT.